The TCR beta chain described here comes from a study of T cell responses to AZD1222 COVID-19 vaccine. Germline CDR1 reads SGHNT; CDR2 reads YYREEE (reference sequence). CDR3 length: 15 residues. V lost 4 bases, J lost 8 bases, and 20 bases lay in between. On this clone: Antigen: not known.

Overall study results and limits: Possibly, clonal diversity was underestimated; donors were largely white British and included more females. Baseline testing showed seropositivity in only six AZD1222 recipients.

Assay used: immunoSEQ multiplex PCR; TCRdb lists only in-frame clones, some missing. The sample holds around 140,000 clones; about 91% are singletons and the top ten take around 3.3%. This rearrangement joins TRBV5-4 to TRBJ2-3; D is tentatively TRBD1 or TRBD2 (5 bases each). This receptor was obtained from an adult who received the AZD1222 COVID-19 vaccine. The sequences come from peripheral blood, collected 28 days after the second AZD1222 dose. The CDR3 nucleotides read TGTGCCAGCAGCCCCCGGGGCTTTAGGGAAGGTACGCAGTATTTT. Its protein product is CASSPRGFREGTQYF.